This T cell receptor beta chain was profiled in a study of blood T cell repertoires in COVID-19. Study details: Both acute and convalescent COVID-19 samples were obtained from the United States, Italy and Spain.

Cohort 3 donors were reported recovered after two negative PCRs, clearance, or symptom resolution. The method was immunoSEQ multiplex PCR; TCRdb's version includes in-frame clones alone and lacks a portion of them. The sample includes hundreds of thousands of clones, over 75% seen only once; the top ten take over 8%. The clonotype was recovered from a woman between 40 and 50 years old who had recovered from COVID-19. Specimen: PBMCs or T cells enriched from blood (not recorded which).

This CDR3 is CASRPLPGEQYF. CDR3 sequence (DNA): TGTGCCAGCAGGCCCCTACCGGGCGAGCAGTACTTC. The rearrangement uses TRBV28 and TRBJ2-7; D is ambiguous. CDR1 and CDR2 (germline): MDHEN, SYDVKM. The CDR3 sequence is 12 residues long. V lost 6 bases to trimming and J lost 6 bases, with 12 bases between them.